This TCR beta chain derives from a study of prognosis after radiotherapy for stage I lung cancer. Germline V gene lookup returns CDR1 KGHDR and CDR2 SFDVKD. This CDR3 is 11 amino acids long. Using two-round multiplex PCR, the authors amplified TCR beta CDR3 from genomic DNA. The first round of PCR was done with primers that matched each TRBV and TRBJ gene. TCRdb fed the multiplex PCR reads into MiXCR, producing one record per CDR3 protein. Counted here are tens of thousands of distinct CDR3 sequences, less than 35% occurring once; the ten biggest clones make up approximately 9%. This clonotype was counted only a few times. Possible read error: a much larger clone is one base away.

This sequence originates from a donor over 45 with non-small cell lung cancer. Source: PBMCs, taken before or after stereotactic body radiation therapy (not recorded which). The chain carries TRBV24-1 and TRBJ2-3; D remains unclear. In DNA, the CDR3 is TGTGCCGCCAGTGATAATAGGAATCTGTATTTT. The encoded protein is CAASDNRNLYF.